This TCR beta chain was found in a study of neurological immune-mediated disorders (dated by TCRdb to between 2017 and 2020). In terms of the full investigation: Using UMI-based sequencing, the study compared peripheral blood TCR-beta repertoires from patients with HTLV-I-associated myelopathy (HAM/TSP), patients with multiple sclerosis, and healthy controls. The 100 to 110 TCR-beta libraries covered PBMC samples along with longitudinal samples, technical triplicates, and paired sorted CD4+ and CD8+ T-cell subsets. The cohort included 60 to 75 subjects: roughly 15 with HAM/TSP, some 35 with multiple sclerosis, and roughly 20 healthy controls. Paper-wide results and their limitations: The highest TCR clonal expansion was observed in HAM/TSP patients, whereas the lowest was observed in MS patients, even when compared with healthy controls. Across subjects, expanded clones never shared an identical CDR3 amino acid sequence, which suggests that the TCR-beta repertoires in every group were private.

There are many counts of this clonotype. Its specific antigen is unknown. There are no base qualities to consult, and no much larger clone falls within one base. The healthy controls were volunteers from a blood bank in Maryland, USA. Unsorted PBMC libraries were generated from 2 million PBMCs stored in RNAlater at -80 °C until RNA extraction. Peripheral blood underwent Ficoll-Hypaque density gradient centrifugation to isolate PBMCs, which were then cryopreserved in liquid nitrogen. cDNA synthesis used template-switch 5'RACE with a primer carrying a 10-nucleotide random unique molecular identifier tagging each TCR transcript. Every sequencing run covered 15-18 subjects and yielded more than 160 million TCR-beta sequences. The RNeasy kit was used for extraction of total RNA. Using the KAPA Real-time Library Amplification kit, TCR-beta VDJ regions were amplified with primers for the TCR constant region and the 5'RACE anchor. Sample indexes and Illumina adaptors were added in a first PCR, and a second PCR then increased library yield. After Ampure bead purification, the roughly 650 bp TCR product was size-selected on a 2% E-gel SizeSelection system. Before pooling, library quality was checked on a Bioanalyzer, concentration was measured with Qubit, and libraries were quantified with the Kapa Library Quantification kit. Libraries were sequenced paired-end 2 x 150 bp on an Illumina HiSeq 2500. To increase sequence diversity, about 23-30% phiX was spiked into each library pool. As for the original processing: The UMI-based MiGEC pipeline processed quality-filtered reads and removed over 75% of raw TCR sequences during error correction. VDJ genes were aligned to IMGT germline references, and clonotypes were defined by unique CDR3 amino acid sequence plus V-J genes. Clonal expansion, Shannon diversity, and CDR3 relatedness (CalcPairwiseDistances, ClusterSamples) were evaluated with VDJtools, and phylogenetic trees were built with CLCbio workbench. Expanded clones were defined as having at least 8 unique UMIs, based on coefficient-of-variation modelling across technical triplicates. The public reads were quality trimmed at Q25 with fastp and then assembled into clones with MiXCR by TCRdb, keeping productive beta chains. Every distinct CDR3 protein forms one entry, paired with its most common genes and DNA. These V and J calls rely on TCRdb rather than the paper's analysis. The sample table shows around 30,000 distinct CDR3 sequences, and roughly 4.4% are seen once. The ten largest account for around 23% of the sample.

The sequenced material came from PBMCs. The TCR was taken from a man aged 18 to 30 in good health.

CDR3 sequence: CASSSGTQGANYGYTF. At the DNA level, the sequence is TGCGCCAGCAGCTCGGGAACTCAGGGGGCTAACTATGGCTACACCTTC. The chain uses TRBV5-1 and TRBJ1-2, with TRBD1 identical over 7 junction bases. The germline V gene gives CDR1 as SGHRS and CDR2 as YFSETQ. Taken from cysteine to phenylalanine, the CDR3 has 16 residues. Only CDR3 DNA is held: 48 bases, read in frame from base 1. V has 3 bases trimmed and J has 0 bases trimmed; junction bases matching no gene number 8.